In this sample, the clone carrying this TCR beta chain turned up many times. This sample is part of a study of blood T cell repertoires in COVID-19. Germline values: CDR1 SGHTA, CDR2 FQGNSA. The trim removed 5 bases at V and 4 bases at J, leaving 5 bases unmatched. The CDR3 has 14 residues. Profiled with immunoSEQ multiplex PCR; TCRdb holds only in-frame clones, not every one. The repertoire holds a few hundred thousand clones, with about nine tenths as singletons. The TCR sequence derives from a woman in her twenties or thirties with COVID-19, enrolled during active disease. The chain combines TRBV7-2 with TRBJ2-7; 10 nucleotides align to TRBD2. Sequencing was done on a sample of peripheral blood. The CDR3 reads CASSRSGGAYEQYF. The DNA of the CDR3 is TGTGCCAGCAGCCGGAGCGGGGGGGCGTACGAGCAGTACTTC. Looking up the rest from reference TRBV7-2 and TRBJ2-7 gives the full variable domain: GAGVSQSPSNKVTEKGKDVELRCDPISGHTALYWYRQSLGQGLEFLIYFQGNSAPDKSGLPSDRFSAERTGGSVSTLTIQRTQQEDSAVYLCASSRSGGAYEQYFGPGTRLTVT.